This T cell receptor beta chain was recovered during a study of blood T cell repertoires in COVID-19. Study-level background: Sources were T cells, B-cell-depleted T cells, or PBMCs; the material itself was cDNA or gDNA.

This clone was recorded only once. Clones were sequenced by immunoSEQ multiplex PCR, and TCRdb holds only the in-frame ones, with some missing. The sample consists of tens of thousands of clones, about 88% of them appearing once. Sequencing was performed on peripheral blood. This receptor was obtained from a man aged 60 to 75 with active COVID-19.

The CDR3 DNA sequence: TGTGCCAGCAGTGAACGGCGGAACTCCTACAATGAGCAGTTCTTC. Translating it yields CASSERRNSYNEQFF. The V call is TRBV2, the J call TRBJ2-1; D uncertain. CDR1 SNHLY and CDR2 FYNNEI come from the germline V gene. There are 15 residues in the CDR3. The V and J ends lost 2 bases and 0 bases respectively, with 8 bases between them.